Listed here is a single T cell receptor (beta chain). PCR involved 60 Vbeta and 13 Jbeta primers. Generated by immunoSEQ multiplex PCR, the TCRdb table keeps only in-frame clones and is missing some. The sample table sets out some 76,000 clones. The data are from a study of cytomegalovirus exposure and HLA in healthy donors. Trimming pared 5 bases from V and 5 bases from J, leaving 13 bases between. The CDR3 is 14 amino acids. Germline CDR1 MNHEY, CDR2 SMNVEV (reference sequence). The material sequenced was PBMCs. The rearrangement uses TRBV27 and TRBJ2-1; TRBD2 is a possible D gene (6 bases). The TCR originated in a female donor in good health and CMV-seropositive. In DNA form, the CDR3 reads TGTGCCAGCAGTCAAAGCGGGCCCCACAATGAGCAGTTCTTC. Its translation is CASSQSGPHNEQFF.